Detailed here is one T cell receptor beta chain. Sequencing of TCR beta drew on CD8+ and CD4+ T cells from blood. Matched for age and sex, the controls were healthy donors. The sample comes from a study of CD8 T cells in Susac syndrome. Germline CDR1 MNHEY, CDR2 SMNVEV (reference sequence). CDR3 size: 15 residues. The ends were cut back, 2 bases at V and 4 bases at J, with 13 bases in the middle. Reverse transcription of roughly 0.5 to 1 ug RNA was performed with random hexamers. TCRdb passed the immunoSEQ multiplex PCR reads through MiXCR, listing each CDR3 protein once. The table shows more than 75,000 distinct CDR3 sequences, with over 80% occurring only once.

The TCR comes from a human donor in good health. Input material: CD8+ T cells from PBMCs. This chain joins TRBV27 and TRBJ2-3; D is unclear. CDR3 sequence: CASSLVRVKPDTQYF. The CDR3 DNA is TGTGCCAGCAGTTTAGTAAGGGTTAAACCAGATACGCAGTATTTT.